The rows below give T cell receptor beta chains drawn from one sample of a study of cytomegalovirus exposure and HLA in healthy donors. Some clones are missing from TCRdb's copy, which holds only in-frame ones; the method was immunoSEQ multiplex PCR. The data contain about 120,000 clones, 80% of them singletons. Material: PBMCs. All receptors come from a male donor in good health and CMV-seronegative. Each CDR3 is given with its conserved first and last residue. D genes are given only for firm matches. Clone size is given for some rows only: seen once, a few or many times, or a class if the clone is expanded.

v_call	j_call	clone_size	d_call	cdr3_aa	cdr3_nt
TRBV11-2	TRBJ2-1	once	TRBD2	CASSLALASGVLRNEQFF	TGTGCCAGCAGCTTAGCCCTGGCTAGCGGGGTATTAAGGAATGAGCAGTTCTTC
TRBV4-1	TRBJ1-2	-	-	CASSPGVGISYTF	TGCGCCAGCAGCCCCGGGGTGGGGATCAGCTACACCTTC
TRBV18	TRBJ2-5	-	TRBD1	CASSTDRGMLETQYF	TGTGCCAGCTCTACGGACAGGGGAATGTTGGAGACCCAGTACTTC
TRBV2	TRBJ2-5	-	-	CASSGRDGYQETQYF	TGTGCCAGCAGTGGGAGGGACGGTTATCAAGAGACCCAGTACTTC
TRBV27	TRBJ1-1	-	TRBD1	CASSLWRTGGAEAFF	TGTGCCAGCAGTTTATGGAGGACAGGAGGCGCTGAAGCTTTCTTT
TRBV4-1	TRBJ2-3	-	-	CASSQYATRGITDTQYF	TGCGCCAGCAGCCAGTACGCGACTAGAGGGATCACAGATACGCAGTATTTT
TRBV4-1	TRBJ2-7	-	-	CASSQDGEGGYEQYF	TGCGCCAGCAGCCAAGATGGGGAAGGGGGATACGAGCAGTACTTC
TRBV5-6	TRBJ2-3	-	TRBD2	CASSPRGAGVSHTQYF	TGTGCCAGCAGTCCAAGGGGCGCGGGAGTCTCGCATACGCAGTATTTT
TRBV6-5	TRBJ2-5	once	-	CASTSRRGTQETQYF	TGTGCCAGCACTAGCAGGAGAGGCACCCAAGAGACCCAGTACTTC
TRBV19	TRBJ2-1	-	TRBD2	CASTLGGSSYNEQFF	TGTGCCAGTACGTTGGGAGGGAGCTCCTACAATGAGCAGTTCTTC
TRBV7-2	TRBJ2-7	few	-	CASSWGQSRIGYEQYF	TGTGCCAGCAGCTGGGGGCAGTCAAGGATTGGCTACGAGCAGTACTTC
TRBV30	TRBJ1-3	-	-	CAWRSRREGQKVDGNTIYF	TGTGCCTGGAGATCACGCAGGGAGGGGCAGAAGGTAGATGGAAACACCATATATTTT
TRBV9	TRBJ2-6	-	-	CASSAGPGAGANVLTF	TGTGCCAGCAGCGCCGGGCCGGGGGCTGGGGCCAACGTCCTGACTTTC
TRBV10-3	TRBJ1-1	-	TRBD1	CAIRRRDSSTEAFF	TGTGCCATCAGGCGCCGGGACAGCTCCACTGAAGCTTTCTTT
TRBV5-1	TRBJ1-3	-	-	CASHPGRF	TGCGCCAGCCATCCAGGAAGGTTT